The 32 T cell receptor beta chains presented below share a single source sample, sequenced in a study of technical replicates of blood from a few donors. TCRdb's copy holds only in-frame clones and misses some; the assay was immunoSEQ multiplex PCR. The table records about 75,000 clones, nearly 98% of them present only once. Sequenced sample: T cells isolated from PBMCs. The receptors shown here come from a human donor in good health.

V is TRBV5-6 and J is TRBJ1-2; 10 bases align to TRBD1. The CDR3 is 14 amino acids. Germline CDR1 and CDR2: SGHDT and YYEEEE. Germline trimming cut 4 bases from V and 7 bases from J; bases unmatched to any gene: 7. The chain's CDR3 is CASSAGTGVFGYTF. CDR3 DNA: TGTGCCAGCAGCGCGGGGACAGGGGTATTTGGCTACACCTTC.

This clone has only one observation. This chain uses TRBV28 with TRBJ2-7; no firm D call. The CDR3 sequence is 16 residues long. V was cut by 3 bases and J by 0 bases, with 15 bases left in between. The V gene's germline CDR1 is MDHEN and CDR2 SYDVKM. The CDR3 bases are TGTGCCAGCAGTTTGGGTGTTCAGCGCCTCTCCTACGAGCAGTACTTC. This codes for CASSLGVQRLSYEQYF.

CDR3 in amino acids: CASSRPRELAGPLYEQYF. In DNA form, the CDR3 reads TGTGCCAGCAGCCGACCTAGGGAGCTAGCGGGCCCGCTGTACGAGCAGTACTTC. The chain couples TRBV7-2 to TRBJ2-7; 8 nucleotides match TRBD2. The V gene end was trimmed by 5 bases and the J gene end by 4 bases; junction bases not matched to a gene: 19. Germline-derived CDR1 and CDR2 are SGHTA and FQGNSA. The CDR3 spans 18 residues.

This chain links TRBV6-5 with TRBJ1-2; 7 nucleotides line up with TRBD1. Germline V gene sequence: CDR1 MNHEY, CDR2 SVGAGI. V was pared by 7 bases and J by 0 bases, with 5 bases of the junction left unmatched. This CDR3 has 14 residues. The CDR3 region has the DNA TGTGCCAGCATAAACAGGGGAGCTAACTATGGCTACACCTTC. The encoded protein is CASINRGANYGYTF.

In this sample, this clone turned up once. The chain uses TRBV25-1 and TRBJ1-1, with a weak D call TRBD1 (6 bases). The germline CDR1 and CDR2 sequences are MGHDK and SYGVNS. This CDR3 is built from 12 residues. Trimming removed 7 bases at V and 4 bases at J, with 10 bases between. The DNA of the CDR3 is TGTGCCAGCACCCAGGGGTTCACTGAAGCTTTCTTT. This gives the protein CASTQGFTEAFF.

V usage is TRBV25-1 and J usage is TRBJ2-3; D uncertain. Trimming stripped 2 bases from V and 0 bases from J, with 18 bases between. Per germline, CDR1 MGHDK and CDR2 SYGVNS. The CDR3 runs to 18 residues. The CDR3 DNA sequence: TGTGCCAGCAGTGAAACCCGGTCCCGGGTACGGAGCACAGATACGCAGTATTTT. The encoded protein is CASSETRSRVRSTDTQYF.

The chain couples TRBV5-6 to TRBJ2-5, with 7 bases fitting TRBD2. With 0 bases clipped from V and 5 bases from J, the junction kept 7 bases outside the gene matches. The CDR3 covers 15 residues. CDR1 SGHDT and CDR2 YYEEEE come from the germline V gene. CDR3 sequence (DNA): TGTGCCAGCAGCTTGGTCTGGGAGGGCCGGGAGACCCAGTACTTC. Translation gives CASSLVWEGRETQYF.

This chain links TRBV4-1 with TRBJ2-3; TRBD2 is a possible D gene (5 bases). The CDR3 is 16 amino acids. The V end was cut by 0 bases, the J end by 3 bases, with 13 bases between. CDR1 MGHRA and CDR2 YSYEKL come from the germline V gene. The CDR3 reads CASSQDYTSETDTQYF. The CDR3 DNA reads TGCGCCAGCAGCCAAGATTACACTAGTGAGACAGATACGCAGTATTTT.

The V and J genes are TRBV27 and TRBJ2-1; possible D gene TRBD2, 6 bases. The germline V gene has CDR1 MNHEY and CDR2 SMNVEV (reference sequence). V was trimmed by 6 bases and J by 1 base, leaving 7 bases between them. The CDR3 extends over 13 amino acids. The CDR3 region is CASSGRSYNEQFF. The CDR3 coding sequence is TGTGCCAGCAGCGGGAGATCCTACAATGAGCAGTTCTTC.

The rearrangement joins TRBV4-1 to TRBJ2-2, with 10 bases fitting TRBD2. The CDR3 totals 16 residues. Trimming took 1 base from V and 4 from J; bases not matched to a gene: 3. Germline V gene lookup returns CDR1 MGHRA and CDR2 YSYEKL. The CDR3 sequence is CASSQVLAGGTGELFF. The CDR3 DNA is TGCGCCAGCAGCCAAGTTTTAGCGGGAGGCACCGGGGAGCTGTTTTTT.

The chain links TRBV28 to TRBJ1-2, with TRBD1 matching 9 bases. The CDR3 contains 14 residues. V lost 6 bases, J lost 8 bases, and 10 bases stayed unmatched. Germline V gene sequence: CDR1 MDHEN, CDR2 SYDVKM. The CDR3 loop is CASRQEGQGRGYTF. As DNA, the CDR3 is TGTGCCAGCAGACAGGAGGGACAGGGTCGGGGCTACACCTTC.

This clone turned up a few times. The rearrangement joins TRBV7-9 to TRBJ2-1, with 11 positions matching TRBD2. This CDR3 spans 16 amino acids. CDR1 and CDR2 from the germline V gene are SEHNR and FQNEAQ (reference sequence). J lost 7 bases, V lost 2 bases, and 7 bases had no gene match. Here the CDR3 DNA reads TGTGCCAGCAGCTTATCCACTAGCGGGAGAGGAAATGAGCAGTTCTTC. It encodes CASSLSTSGRGNEQFF.

The chain couples TRBV6-5 to TRBJ1-1; D remains unclear. Germline lookup yields CDR1 MNHEY and CDR2 SVGAGI. There are 14 residues in the CDR3. V shed 6 bases and J shed 2 bases, with 13 bases lying between them. CDR3 residues: CASSLWVGNTEAFF. The CDR3, as DNA: TGTGCCAGCAGCCTGTGGGTGGGCAACACTGAAGCTTTCTTT.

The J gene is TRBJ2-7, the V gene TRBV5-1, with 9 bases aligning to TRBD2. This CDR3 has 17 residues. Germline V gene sequence: CDR1 SGHRS, CDR2 YFSETQ. After removal of 4 bases from V and 5 bases from J, the junction contained 16 bases not matched to a gene. Written as DNA, the CDR3 is TGCGCCAGCAGCCCCTCGGGGCGGGAGGGGCCCCCTCACGAGCAGTACTTC. Protein: CASSPSGREGPPHEQYF.

The chain couples TRBV5-4 to TRBJ2-7, with TRBD2 matching over 7 bases. The CDR3 length is 15 residues. V lost 5 bases to trimming and J lost 3 bases; unmatched junction nucleotides: 11. The germline V gene encodes CDR1 SGHNT and CDR2 YYREEE (reference sequence). CDR3 sequence (DNA): TGTGCCAGCAGTTACACTAGCGCAACGATCTACGAGCAGTACTTC. It specifies CASSYTSATIYEQYF.

The chain recombines TRBV4-3 with TRBJ2-1; TRBD2 agrees at 9 bases. This CDR3 has 17 amino acids. Germline-derived CDR1 and CDR2 are LGHNA and YSLEER. The trim removed 1 base at V and 6 bases at J, leaving 10 bases unmatched. The CDR3 spells CASSQAPLGLALNEQFF. The CDR3 nucleotides are TGCGCCAGCAGCCAAGCGCCACTCGGACTAGCGCTCAATGAGCAGTTCTTC.

This chain uses TRBV6-1 with TRBJ1-5, with 8 bases lining up with TRBD1. The CDR3 is 15 residues long. V was clipped by 4 bases and J by 4 bases; unmatched bases: 6. CDR1 is MNHNS, CDR2 SASEGT, per germline. The DNA of the CDR3 is TGTGCCAGCAGTGTGGGGAGACAGGGGAATCAGCCCCAGCATTTT. Its protein is CASSVGRQGNQPQHF.

The rearrangement links TRBV19 to TRBJ2-1, with 7 bases identical to TRBD1. Germline V lookup: CDR1 LNHDA, CDR2 SQIVND (reference sequence). Trimming at V came to 6 bases and at J to 4 bases, leaving 6 bases not matched to a gene. The CDR3 is 14 amino acids. As DNA, the CDR3 is TGTGCCAGTAGGTGGACAGGCGATTACAATGAGCAGTTCTTC. It is translated as CASRWTGDYNEQFF.

The V gene is TRBV5-1, the J gene TRBJ2-7; D might be TRBD2 (5 bases). Trimming took 4 bases from V and 3 from J, leaving 8 bases between them. Germline V gene data show CDR1 as SGHRS and CDR2 as YFSETQ. This CDR3 contains 12 residues. DNA for the CDR3: TGCGCCAGCAGCCCCCGGGACTACGAGCAGTACTTC. It specifies CASSPRDYEQYF.

The V and J genes are TRBV9 and TRBJ2-2, with 14 bases aligning to TRBD2. This CDR3 region has 16 residues. Germline CDR1 is SGDLS and CDR2 is YYNGEE. Unmatched junction bases numbered 6, after V lost 4 bases and J lost 7 bases. CDR3 protein: CASSPWTSGRSGELFF. For the CDR3, the DNA is TGTGCCAGCAGCCCCTGGACTAGCGGGAGGAGCGGGGAGCTGTTTTTT.

The chain couples TRBV7-8 to TRBJ2-7; D is possibly TRBD1 (5 bases). The CDR3 is 14 amino acids. The V gene's germline CDR1 is SGHVS and CDR2 FQNEAQ. V was clipped by 5 bases and J by 4 bases, with 15 bases between them. The CDR3 nucleotides read TGTGCCAGCAGCCACGTCGAAGGGGCATACGAGCAGTACTTC. Translation: CASSHVEGAYEQYF.

The chain couples TRBV7-2 to TRBJ1-4, with 9 bases lining up with TRBD1. Trimming removed 5 bases from V and 5 bases from J; junction bases left unmatched: 3. Germline CDR1 and CDR2: SGHTA and FQGNSA. This CDR3 is 14 amino acids long. The CDR3 DNA follows: TGTGCCAGCAGCCCCGGGACAGGGAATGAAAAACTGTTTTTT. Translation: CASSPGTGNEKLFF.

This clone appeared once. The chain has TRBV2 and TRBJ2-1, with 10 bases aligning to TRBD2. The germline V gene encodes CDR1 SNHLY and CDR2 FYNNEI. V was pared by 4 bases and J by 7 bases, with 7 bases of the junction left unmatched. CDR3 length: 15 amino acids. This chain's CDR3 is CASSGEAGGPNEQFF. The CDR3 DNA reads as TGTGCCAGCAGTGGAGAAGCGGGAGGGCCGAATGAGCAGTTCTTC.

This chain links TRBV10-3 with TRBJ2-1; D is possibly TRBD2 (6 bases). The germline gives CDR1 ENHRY, CDR2 SYGVKD. CDR3 size: 14 residues. The germline V and J ends were trimmed by 3 bases and 7 bases, with 13 bases remaining between them. DNA of the CDR3: TGTGCCATCAGTGAAGCAGGAGGGTGGAATGAGCAGTTCTTC. It translates to CAISEAGGWNEQFF.

The chain couples TRBV5-1 to TRBJ2-7; the match to TRBD1 covers 7 bases. Germline V gives CDR1 SGHRS, CDR2 YFSETQ. The J segment lost 3 bases and the V segment lost 4 bases, leaving 34 bases of the junction unmatched. The CDR3 runs 23 residues. CDR3 loop: CASSESIRTGSAGVPGKLYEQYF. Here the CDR3 DNA reads TGCGCCAGCAGCGAATCCATTAGGACAGGTTCGGCGGGCGTGCCGGGGAAACTCTACGAGCAGTACTTC.

This rearrangement joins TRBV28 to TRBJ2-1; TRBD2 might be the D (6 bases). The CDR3 sequence is 13 residues long. From germline, CDR1 is MDHEN and CDR2 SYDVKM. V lost 6 bases, J lost 2 bases, and 8 bases lay in between. CDR3 amino acids: CASRLAAYNEQFF. The CDR3 nucleotides are TGTGCCAGCAGACTAGCAGCCTACAATGAGCAGTTCTTC.

The chain recombines TRBV29-1 with TRBJ2-7, with D hard to call. Deletions cut 5 bases from V and 5 bases from J, with 16 bases between. This CDR3 is built from 13 residues. CDR1 and CDR2 from the germline V gene are SQVTM and ANQGSEA. CDR3 DNA sequence: TGCAGCGTTACCGGTCAGTTAAGCGACGAGCAGTACTTC. This gives the protein CSVTGQLSDEQYF.

The chain links TRBV2 to TRBJ2-5; 7 bases are a match to TRBD1. CDR1 and CDR2 from the germline V gene are SNHLY and FYNNEI. V gave up 8 bases and J gave up 0 bases; unmatched junction bases: 3. The CDR3 contains 13 residues. In DNA form, the CDR3 reads TGTGCCAGCCGAGGACAGGACCAAGAGACCCAGTACTTC. Amino acids: CASRGQDQETQYF.

This chain uses TRBV10-3 with TRBJ2-1, with 8 nucleotides matching TRBD2. The CDR3 covers 15 residues. J was trimmed by 1 base and V by 8 bases; bases with no gene match: 7. Germline CDR1 ENHRY, CDR2 SYGVKD. CDR3 in amino acids: CAIGNSGTSYNEQFF. The CDR3 nucleotides read TGTGCCATCGGTAATAGCGGGACATCCTACAATGAGCAGTTCTTC.

This sequence joins TRBV5-4 and TRBJ2-7; D gene uncertain. Looked up from germline, CDR1 is SGHNT and CDR2 is YYREEE (reference sequence). This CDR3 is built from 12 residues. Deletions cut 6 bases from V and 3 bases from J, with 10 bases between. In nucleotides, the CDR3 is TGTGCCAGCACCGGTAGCAACTACGAGCAGTACTTC. Its translation: CASTGSNYEQYF. Full variable domain (missing parts from reference TRBV5-4 and TRBJ2-7): ETGVTQSPTHLIKTRGQQVTLRCSSQSGHNTVSWYQQALGQGPQFIFQYYREEENGRGNFPPRFSGLQFPNYSSELNVNALELDDSALYLCASTGSNYEQYFGPGTRLTVT.

This clone was recorded only once. The chain combines TRBV4-3 with TRBJ1-1; tentative D call: TRBD1 (6 bases). This CDR3 comprises 14 residues. Germline CDR1 is LGHNA and CDR2 is YSLEER. With 0 bases removed from V and 1 base from J, the gap between germline ends came to 6 bases. CDR3 protein: CASSQEGQNTEAFF. Written as DNA, the CDR3 is TGCGCCAGCAGCCAAGAGGGACAGAACACTGAAGCTTTCTTT.

The genes are TRBV14 and TRBJ2-1; no firm D call. CDR1 is SGHDN, CDR2 FVKESK, per germline. Trimming took 1 base from V and 3 from J, leaving 7 bases between them. This CDR3 has 14 amino acids. CDR3 sequence (DNA): TGTGCCAGCAGCCAAGTTTCCAGCTACAATGAGCAGTTCTTC. Its protein is CASSQVSSYNEQFF.